This T cell receptor (beta chain) was identified during a study of T cells in Graves' hyperthyroidism and ophthalmopathy (dated by TCRdb to between 2018 and 2021). Some background on the complete study: Peripheral blood samples were taken at initial diagnosis, before any treatment was given. TCR V-J signatures able to tell the groups apart were searched for in a discovery cohort of more than 90 patients, of whom 40 to 45 had Graves' ophthalmopathy and roughly 57 had stable Graves' hyperthyroidism. An independent validation cohort of under 20 hyperthyroidism patients and 17 patients who later progressed to ophthalmopathy tested prospective prediction of ophthalmopathy. The 90 or so discovery patients were randomly split 7:3 into training and test sets. In about 6 Graves' hyperthyroidism patients, the study also compared T-cell repertoires from thyroid tissue with T-cell repertoires from blood. After blood sampling, hyperthyroidism patients were treated with methimazole at a starting dose of 30 mg daily, and ophthalmopathy patients were treated with high-dose intravenous methylprednisolone. TCR Vbeta CDR3 sequencing of around 130 peripheral blood samples (over 40 ophthalmopathy, about 74 hyperthyroidism and some 17 progressor patients) is reported in the paper.

Moderately to severely active disease, a Clinical Activity Score of at least 3, a NOSPECS grade of at least 4, and a duration under 3 months were present in ophthalmopathy patients. Patients with uncontrolled infections, other autoimmune diseases, pregnancy or lactation were excluded. Diagnoses were established on the basis of clinical symptoms, serum thyroxine and TRAb, thyroid ultrasound, and orbital computed tomography. Ficoll-Paque density gradient centrifugation was used to isolate PBMCs from around 9.1 ml of fresh peripheral blood. Trizol reagent was used to extract total RNA, and RNA quality was then checked on an Agilent 2100 Bioanalyzer. Looking up the germline V gene (reference sequence) yields CDR1 LGHDT and CDR2 YNNKEL. From the cysteine up to the phenylalanine, the CDR3 has a length of 18 residues. Only CDR3 DNA remains: 54 bases, in frame from the first base. V and J are trimmed by 2 bases and 6 bases, and the gene matches miss 14 bases of the junction.

The TCR beta CDR3 regions were amplified from RNA transcripts. The TCR CDR3 was subjected to a first round of RT-PCR using the HTBI primer set and the Qiagen OneStep RT-PCR kit. A second multiplex PCR round built the libraries, followed by size selection and purification. Libraries were sequenced paired-end with 100 bp reads on an Illumina HiSeq2000. The source study handled its data this way. SOAPnuke was used to process the raw data, with reads discarded if the reads contained adapters or uncalled bases, had a mean Phred below 15, or lacked an exact constant-primer or identifier match. COPE v1.2.5 was used to merge high-quality paired reads, and clonotypes were defined as unique nucleotide sequences. Clonotypes were aligned to IMGT TRBV, TRBD and TRBJ reference segments using MiTCR v1.1. Only V-J combinations with frequency above 0.0001, covering about 99% of repertoires, were analysed. The TCS score was defined as F50 (clonal expansion) divided by E x V (chaos), with BLOSUM62-based TCRdist calculated between CDR3 peptides within each V-J. Welch's t-statistics and random forest reduced around 520 V-J features to 10 to 15, which were used in a naive Bayes classifier (R e1071). TCRdb ran its own pipeline on the public reads, namely fastp trimming at Q25 and MiXCR clone calling, and kept in-frame beta chains. Each entry is one CDR3 protein sequence, shown with its most common DNA and genes. The V and J calls were determined by TCRdb, not by the authors. The sample table lists around 250,000 distinct CDR3 sequences, roughly 15% of them with a count of one. Jointly, the top ten make up around 30% of the sample.

The research as a whole found: No statistical method was used to set the sample size in advance, and investigators knew the group allocation. In validation, the model predicted progression to ophthalmopathy with 55% to 71% sensitivity and about 72% specificity, a median of around 6.6 months before onset. Blood samples also contained most of the expanded thyroid clonotypes (frequency above 0.001), which suggests that blood repertoires may reflect thyroid immune responses. Ophthalmopathy was separated from stable hyperthyroidism by a 13 V-J signature model, with about 88% sensitivity and about 84% specificity obtained in cross-validation and 80%/75% obtained in testing.

This clonotype was detected many times. Its antigen remains unidentified. No much larger clonotype is one base removed from it; base qualities were not supplied. Source material: blood. This chain joins TRBV3-1 to TRBJ2-1; 9 middle bases align to TRBD2. The TCR originated in a woman aged 18-29 years with Graves' ophthalmopathy. DNA sequence: TGTGCCAGCAGCCAACTAACCCCCGGGACTAGCTACTTCAATGAGCAGTTCTTC. Translation gives CASSQLTPGTSYFNEQFF.